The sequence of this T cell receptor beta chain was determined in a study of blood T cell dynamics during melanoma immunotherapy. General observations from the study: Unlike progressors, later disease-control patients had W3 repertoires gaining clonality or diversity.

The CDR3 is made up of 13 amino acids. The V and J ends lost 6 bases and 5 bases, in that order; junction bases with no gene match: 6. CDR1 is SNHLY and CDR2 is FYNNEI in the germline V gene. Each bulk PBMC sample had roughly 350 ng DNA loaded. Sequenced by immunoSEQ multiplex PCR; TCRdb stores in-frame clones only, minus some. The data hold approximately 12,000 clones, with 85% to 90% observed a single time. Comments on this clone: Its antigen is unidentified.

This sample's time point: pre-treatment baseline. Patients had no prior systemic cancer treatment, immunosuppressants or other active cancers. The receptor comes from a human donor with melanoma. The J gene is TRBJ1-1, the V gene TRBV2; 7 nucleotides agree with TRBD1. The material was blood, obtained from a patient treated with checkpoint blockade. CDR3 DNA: TGTGCCAGCAGGATGACAGGGATAACTGAAGCTTTCTTT. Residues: CASRMTGITEAFF. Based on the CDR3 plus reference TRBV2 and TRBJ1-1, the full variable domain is EPEVTQTPSHQVTQMGQEVILRCVPISNHLYFYWYRQILGQKVEFLVSFYNNEISEKSEIFDDQFSVERPDGSNFTLKIRSTKLEDSAMYFCASRMTGITEAFFGQGTRLTVV.